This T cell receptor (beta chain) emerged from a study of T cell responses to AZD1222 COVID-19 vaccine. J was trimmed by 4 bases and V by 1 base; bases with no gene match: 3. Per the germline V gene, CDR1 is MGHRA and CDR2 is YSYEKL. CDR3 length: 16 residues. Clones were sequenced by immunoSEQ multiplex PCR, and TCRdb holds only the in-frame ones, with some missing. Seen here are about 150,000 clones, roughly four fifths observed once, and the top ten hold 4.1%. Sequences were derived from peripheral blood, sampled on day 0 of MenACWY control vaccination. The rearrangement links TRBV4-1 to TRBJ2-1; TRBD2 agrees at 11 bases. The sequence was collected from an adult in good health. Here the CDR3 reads CASSQGSGGGYNEQFF. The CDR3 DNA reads TGCGCCAGCAGCCAAGGTAGCGGGGGGGGATACAATGAGCAGTTCTTC.